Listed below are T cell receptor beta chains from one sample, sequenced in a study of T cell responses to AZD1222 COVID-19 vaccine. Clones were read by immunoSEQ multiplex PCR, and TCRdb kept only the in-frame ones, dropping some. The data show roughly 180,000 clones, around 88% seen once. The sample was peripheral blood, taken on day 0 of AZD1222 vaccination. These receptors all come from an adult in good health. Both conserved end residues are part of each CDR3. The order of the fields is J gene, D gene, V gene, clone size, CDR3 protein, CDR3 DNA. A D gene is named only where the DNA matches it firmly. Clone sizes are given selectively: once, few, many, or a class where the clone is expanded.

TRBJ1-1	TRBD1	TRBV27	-	CASSLSPTGFTEAFF	TGTGCCAGCAGTTTATCACCGACAGGGTTCACTGAAGCTTTCTTT
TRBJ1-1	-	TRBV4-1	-	CASSQLDGVMNTEAFF	TGCGCCAGCAGCCAACTAGACGGGGTTATGAACACTGAAGCTTTCTTT
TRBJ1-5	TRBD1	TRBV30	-	CAWSVGTDNQPQHF	TGTGCCTGGAGTGTAGGGACAGACAATCAGCCCCAGCATTTT
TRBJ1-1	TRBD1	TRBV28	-	CASSPPNRGTEAFF	TGTGCCAGCAGTCCCCCTAACAGGGGCACTGAAGCTTTCTTT
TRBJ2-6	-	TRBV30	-	CAWSVDSGANVLTF	TGTGCCTGGAGTGTAGACTCTGGGGCCAACGTCCTGACTTTC
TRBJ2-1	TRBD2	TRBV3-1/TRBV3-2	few	CASSGSGRGNEQFF	TGTGCCAGCAGCGGGAGCGGGAGAGGGAATGAGCAGTTCTTC
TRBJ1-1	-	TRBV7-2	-	CASSLEPPGRVGNTEAFF	TGTGCCAGCAGCTTAGAGCCCCCGGGCAGGGTTGGGAACACTGAAGCTTTCTTT
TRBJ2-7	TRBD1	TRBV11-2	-	CASSSSRTGAGGGAYEQYF	TGTGCCAGCAGCTCCTCTAGGACAGGGGCGGGCGGAGGGGCCTACGAGCAGTACTTC
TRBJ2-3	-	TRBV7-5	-	CARSQDSDTQYF	TGTGCCAGAAGCCAAGATTCAGATACGCAGTATTTT
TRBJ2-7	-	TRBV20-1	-	CSASTGSFYEQYF	TGCAGTGCTAGTACAGGGTCATTCTACGAGCAGTACTTC
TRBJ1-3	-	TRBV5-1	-	CASSGGSGNTIYF	TGCGCCAGCAGCGGGGGGAGTGGAAACACCATATATTTT
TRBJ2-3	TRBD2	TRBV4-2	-	CASSQYESSGGAEDTQYF	TGTGCCAGCAGCCAATACGAGTCTAGCGGGGGGGCCGAAGATACGCAGTATTTT
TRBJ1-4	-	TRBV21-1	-	CASSKSKKGVCEKLFF	TGTGCCAGCAGCAAATCGAAGAAGGGGGTCTGTGAAAAACTGTTTTTT
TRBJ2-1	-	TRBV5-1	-	CASSVQGGEQFF	TGCGCCAGCAGCGTACAGGGAGGGGAGCAGTTCTTC
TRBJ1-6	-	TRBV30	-	CAWTGNNSPLHF	TGTGCCTGGACCGGAAATAATTCACCCCTCCACTTT
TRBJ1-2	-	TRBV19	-	CASSSTLSAGEEGYTF	TGTGCCAGTAGTAGTACCCTGAGCGCAGGGGAGGAGGGCTACACCTTC
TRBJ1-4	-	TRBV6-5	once	CASSPRVTNEKLFF	TGTGCCAGCAGTCCCAGGGTCACTAATGAAAAACTGTTTTTT
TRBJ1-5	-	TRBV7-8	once	CASSLGPNQPQHF	TGTGCCAGCAGCCTCGGTCCAAATCAGCCCCAGCATTTT
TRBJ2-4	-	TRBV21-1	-	CASSKCGTGMAKNIQYF	TGTGCCAGCAGCAAATGCGGGACAGGGATGGCCAAAAACATTCAGTACTTC
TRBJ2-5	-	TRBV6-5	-	CASSYSNPRETQYF	TGTGCCAGCAGTTACTCTAACCCTCGAGAGACCCAGTACTTC
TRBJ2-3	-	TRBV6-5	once	CASSYSWADTQYF	TGTGCCAGCAGTTACTCTTGGGCAGATACGCAGTATTTT
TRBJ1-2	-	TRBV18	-	CASSFNTDDYGYTF	TGTGCCAGCTCATTCAACACAGACGACTATGGCTACACCTTC
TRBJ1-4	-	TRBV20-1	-	CSASVGVPEKLFF	TGCAGTGCTAGTGTCGGGGTCCCTGAAAAACTGTTTTTT
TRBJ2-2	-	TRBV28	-	CASERGSGELFF	TGTGCCAGCGAGAGAGGGAGTGGGGAGCTGTTTTTT
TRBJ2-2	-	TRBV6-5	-	CASSLRTSGELFF	TGTGCCAGCAGTTTAAGGACGTCCGGGGAGCTGTTTTTT
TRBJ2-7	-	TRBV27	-	CASSLQGLNHEQYF	TGTGCCAGCAGTTTGCAGGGGTTGAACCACGAGCAGTACTTC
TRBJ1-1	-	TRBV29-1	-	CSVPKNDGGAFF	TGCAGCGTTCCAAAAAATGACGGAGGGGCTTTCTTT
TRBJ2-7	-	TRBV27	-	CASSLRLSGYEQYF	TGTGCCAGCAGTTTGAGACTAAGCGGGTACGAGCAGTACTTC
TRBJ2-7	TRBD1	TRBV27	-	CASSSWDRSSYEQYF	TGTGCCAGCAGTTCATGGGACAGGAGCTCCTACGAGCAGTACTTC
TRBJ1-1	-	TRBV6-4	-	CASSDTEQGTNTEAFF	TGTGCCAGCAGTGACACAGAACAGGGTACGAACACTGAAGCTTTCTTT
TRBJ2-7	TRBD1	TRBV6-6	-	CASSYEGQDEQYF	TGTGCCAGCAGTTACGAGGGACAGGACGAGCAGTACTTC
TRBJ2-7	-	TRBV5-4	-	CASSTQGYHEQYF	TGTGCCAGCAGCACCCAGGGTTACCACGAGCAGTACTTC
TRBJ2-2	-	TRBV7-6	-	CASSNPVYSNTGELFF	TGTGCCAGCAGCAATCCGGTTTATAGTAACACCGGGGAGCTGTTTTTT
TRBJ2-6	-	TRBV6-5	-	CASSYYRSSGANVLTF	TGTGCCAGCAGTTACTACAGGAGCTCTGGGGCCAACGTCCTGACTTTC
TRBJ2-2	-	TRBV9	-	CASSVAKGTGELFF	TGTGCCAGCAGCGTAGCAAAGGGCACCGGGGAGCTGTTTTTT
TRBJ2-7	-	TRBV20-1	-	CSASILASPLHEQYF	TGCAGTGCTAGTATCCTAGCGAGTCCCCTCCACGAGCAGTACTTC
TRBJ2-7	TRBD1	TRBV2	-	CASRRDSAYEQYF	TGTGCCAGCCGCCGGGACAGTGCCTACGAGCAGTACTTC
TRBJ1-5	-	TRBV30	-	CAWSVGPGNQPQHF	TGTGCCTGGAGTGTAGGGCCGGGCAATCAGCCCCAGCATTTT
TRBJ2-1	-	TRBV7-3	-	CASSLNLRSANEQFF	TGTGCCAGCAGCTTAAATCTTCGGAGTGCCAATGAGCAGTTCTTC
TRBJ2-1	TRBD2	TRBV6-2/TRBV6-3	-	CASSPSRTSGGADEQFF	TGTGCCAGCAGCCCATCCCGGACTAGCGGGGGGGCCGATGAGCAGTTCTTC
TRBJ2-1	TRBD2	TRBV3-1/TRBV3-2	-	CASSPRASGGPYNEQFF	TGTGCCAGCAGCCCTCGGGCTAGCGGGGGGCCATACAATGAGCAGTTCTTC
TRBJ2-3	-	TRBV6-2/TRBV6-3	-	CASSYRRKGTDTQYF	TGTGCCAGCAGTTACAGAAGGAAGGGTACAGATACGCAGTATTTT
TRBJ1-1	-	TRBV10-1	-	CASSATANTEAFF	TGCGCCAGCAGTGCTACAGCGAACACTGAAGCTTTCTTT
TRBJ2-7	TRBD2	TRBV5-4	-	CASKLTSGSVGEQYF	TGTGCCAGCAAACTGACTAGCGGGAGTGTAGGCGAGCAGTACTTC
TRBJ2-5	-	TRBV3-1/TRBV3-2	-	CASSPMNKIQETQYF	TGTGCCAGCAGCCCTATGAACAAGATTCAAGAGACCCAGTACTTC
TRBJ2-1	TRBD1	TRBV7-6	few	CASSLTTGDKFF	TGTGCCAGCAGCCTAACAACAGGGGATAAGTTCTTC
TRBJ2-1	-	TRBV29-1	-	CSVEPGSYNEQFF	TGCAGCGTTGAGCCAGGGTCCTACAATGAGCAGTTCTTC
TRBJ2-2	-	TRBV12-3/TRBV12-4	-	CASSPGGIGELFF	TGTGCCAGCAGCCCCGGGGGAATCGGGGAGCTGTTTTTT
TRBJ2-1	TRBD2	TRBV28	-	CASRIAGGPLDEQFF	TGTGCCAGCAGAATAGCGGGAGGCCCCCTGGATGAGCAGTTCTTC
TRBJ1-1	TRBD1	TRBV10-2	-	CASSEARTGGKNTEAFF	TGCGCCAGCAGTGAGGCAAGGACAGGGGGCAAGAACACTGAAGCTTTCTTT
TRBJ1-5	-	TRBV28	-	CASSIGSLDQPQHF	TGTGCCAGCAGTATTGGATCCTTAGATCAGCCCCAGCATTTT
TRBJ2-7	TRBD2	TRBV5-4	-	CASSSGLAGGLEQYF	TGTGCCAGCAGCTCGGGACTAGCGGGAGGGCTCGAGCAGTACTTC
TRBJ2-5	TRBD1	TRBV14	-	CASSQWDRGYETQYF	TGTGCCAGCAGCCAATGGGACAGGGGGTACGAGACCCAGTACTTC